This T cell receptor beta chain originates from a study of T cell responses to AZD1222 COVID-19 vaccine. Study-wide results and limits: Donors were chiefly white British, with a greater number of females, and clonal diversity was perhaps underestimated. Only a handful of AZD1222 recipients were seropositive at baseline.

As for this clone: Its antigen is not known.

The V end was cut by 3 bases, the J end by 4 bases, with 16 bases between. Looked up from germline, CDR1 is KGHSH and CDR2 is LQKENI. This CDR3 comprises 15 residues. Produced via immunoSEQ multiplex PCR; TCRdb's table is partial and in-frame only. In the table there are about 160,000 clones, over 80% of which are singletons. The receptor was isolated from an adult in good health. This rearrangement joins TRBV18 to TRBJ2-7; tentative D call: TRBD1 (5 bases). The material was peripheral blood, obtained on day 0 of AZD1222 vaccination. In DNA form, the CDR3 reads TGTGCCAGCTCACCTATAAAACAGGTGGGATACGAGCAGTACTTC. Protein: CASSPIKQVGYEQYF.